This T cell receptor beta chain was retrieved from a study of CXCR3-negative and CXCR3-positive naive CD8 T cells. The authors prepared UMI-labeled TRB cDNA libraries by 5' RACE. For each CDR3 protein, TCRdb gives one entry from its re-call of the 5' RACE reads, without DNA. Its clone listing holds fewer than 60,000 distinct CDR3 sequences. The sample was naive CXCR3- CD8+ T cells from blood. Regarding subset: CD45RO-CCR7+CD27+CD95- naive CD8+ T cells lacking CXCR3 (TNR3-). The source is a human donor in good health. Some clones in this sample may be carry-over from other donors' samples.

The CDR3 here is CATKPGGTNNEQFF. V is TRBV7-8 and J is TRBJ2-1; the D gene TCRdb calls, TRBD2, cannot be checked with no DNA. Germline V gene lookup returns CDR1 SGHVS and CDR2 FQNEAQ. The CDR3 consists of 14 residues.